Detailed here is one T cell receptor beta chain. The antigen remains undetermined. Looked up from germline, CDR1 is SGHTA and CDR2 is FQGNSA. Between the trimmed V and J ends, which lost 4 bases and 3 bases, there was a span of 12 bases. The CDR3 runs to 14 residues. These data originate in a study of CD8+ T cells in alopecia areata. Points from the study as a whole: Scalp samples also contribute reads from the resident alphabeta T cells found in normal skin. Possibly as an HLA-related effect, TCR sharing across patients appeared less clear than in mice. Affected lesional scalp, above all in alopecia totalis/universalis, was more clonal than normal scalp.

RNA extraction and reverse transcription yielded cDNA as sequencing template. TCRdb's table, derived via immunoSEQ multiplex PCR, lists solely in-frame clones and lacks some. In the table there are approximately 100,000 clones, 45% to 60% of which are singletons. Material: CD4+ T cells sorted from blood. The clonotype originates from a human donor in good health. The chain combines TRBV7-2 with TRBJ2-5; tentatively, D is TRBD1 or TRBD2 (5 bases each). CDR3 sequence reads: CASSSGTTKETQYF. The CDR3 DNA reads TGTGCCAGCAGCTCGGGGACCACCAAAGAGACCCAGTACTTC.